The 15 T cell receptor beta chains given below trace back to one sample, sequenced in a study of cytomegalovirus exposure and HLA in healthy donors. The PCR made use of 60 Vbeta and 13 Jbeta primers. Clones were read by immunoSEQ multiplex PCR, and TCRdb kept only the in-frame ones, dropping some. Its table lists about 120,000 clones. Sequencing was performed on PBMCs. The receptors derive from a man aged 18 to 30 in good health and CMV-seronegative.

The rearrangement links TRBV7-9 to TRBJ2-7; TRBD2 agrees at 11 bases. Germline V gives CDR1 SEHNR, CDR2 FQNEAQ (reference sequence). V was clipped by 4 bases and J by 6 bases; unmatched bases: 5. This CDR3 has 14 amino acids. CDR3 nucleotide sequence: TGTGCCAGCAGCTCGGGACTAGCGGCAGGCGAGCAGTACTTC. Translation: CASSSGLAAGEQYF.

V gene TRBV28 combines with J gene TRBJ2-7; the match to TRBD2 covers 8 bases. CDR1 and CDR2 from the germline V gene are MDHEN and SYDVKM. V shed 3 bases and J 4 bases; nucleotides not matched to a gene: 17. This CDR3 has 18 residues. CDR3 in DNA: TGTGCCAGCAGTTTCGCGGCGGGAGGCCCCCTAACAGATTACGAGCAGTACTTC. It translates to CASSFAAGGPLTDYEQYF.

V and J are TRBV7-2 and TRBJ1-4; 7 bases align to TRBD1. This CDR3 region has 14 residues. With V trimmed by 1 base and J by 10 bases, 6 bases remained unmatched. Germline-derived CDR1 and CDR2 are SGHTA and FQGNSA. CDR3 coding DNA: TGTGCCAGCAGCTTAGAGGGGGCCCGGGGAAAACTGTTTTTT. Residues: CASSLEGARGKLFF.

CDR3 sequence (DNA): TGTGCCAGCAGCAAAGGGGGCGAATTGGCAGATACGCAGTATTTT. Its protein product is CASSKGGELADTQYF. The chain uses TRBV21-1 and TRBJ2-3; the table's D gene call, TRBD1, was not cross checked with the DNA. TRBV21-1 is designated a pseudogene. The CDR3 has 15 amino acids.

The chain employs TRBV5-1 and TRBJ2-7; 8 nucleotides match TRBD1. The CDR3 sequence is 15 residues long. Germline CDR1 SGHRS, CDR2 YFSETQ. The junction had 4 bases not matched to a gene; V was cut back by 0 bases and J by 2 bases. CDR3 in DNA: TGCGCCAGCAGCTTGGAGTACAGGGGGGCCTACGAGCAGTACTTC. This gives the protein CASSLEYRGAYEQYF. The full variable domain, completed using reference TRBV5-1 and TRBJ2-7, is KAGVTQTPRYLIKTRGQQVTLSCSPISGHRSVSWYQQTPGQGLQFLFEYFSETQRNKGNFPGRFSGRQFSNSRSEMNVSTLELGDSALYLCASSLEYRGAYEQYFGPGTRLTVT.

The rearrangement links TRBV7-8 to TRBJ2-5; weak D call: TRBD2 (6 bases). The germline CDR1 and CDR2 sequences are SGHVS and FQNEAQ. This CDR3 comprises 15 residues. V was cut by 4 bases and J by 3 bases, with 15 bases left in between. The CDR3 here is CASSSIFTGEETQYF. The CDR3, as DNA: TGTGCCAGCAGCTCGATCTTCACGGGGGAAGAGACCCAGTACTTC.

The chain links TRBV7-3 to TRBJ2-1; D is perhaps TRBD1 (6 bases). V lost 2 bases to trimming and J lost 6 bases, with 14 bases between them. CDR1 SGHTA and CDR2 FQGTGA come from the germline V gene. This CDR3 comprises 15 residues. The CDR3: CASSLGQGYLNEQFF. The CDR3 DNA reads TGTGCCAGCAGCTTAGGGCAGGGGTACCTCAATGAGCAGTTCTTC.

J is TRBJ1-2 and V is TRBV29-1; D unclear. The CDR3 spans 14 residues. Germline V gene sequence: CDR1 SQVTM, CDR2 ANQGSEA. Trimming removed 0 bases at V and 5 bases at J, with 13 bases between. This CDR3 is CSVEDPGRRYGYTF. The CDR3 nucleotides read TGCAGCGTTGAAGATCCGGGGAGAAGGTATGGCTACACCTTC.

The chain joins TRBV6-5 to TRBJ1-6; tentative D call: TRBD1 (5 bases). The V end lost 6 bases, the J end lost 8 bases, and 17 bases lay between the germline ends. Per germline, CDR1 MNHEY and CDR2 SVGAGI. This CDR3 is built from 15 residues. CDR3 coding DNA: TGTGCCAGCAGACCAAGGGGTGTCAGTGATTCACCCCTCCACTTT. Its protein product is CASRPRGVSDSPLHF.

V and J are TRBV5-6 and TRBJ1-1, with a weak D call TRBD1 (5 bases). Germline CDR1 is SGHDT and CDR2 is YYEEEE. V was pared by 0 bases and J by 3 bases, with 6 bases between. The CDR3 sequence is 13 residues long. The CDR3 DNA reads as TGTGCCAGCAGCTTGGTAGGGGACACTGAAGCTTTCTTT. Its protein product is CASSLVGDTEAFF.

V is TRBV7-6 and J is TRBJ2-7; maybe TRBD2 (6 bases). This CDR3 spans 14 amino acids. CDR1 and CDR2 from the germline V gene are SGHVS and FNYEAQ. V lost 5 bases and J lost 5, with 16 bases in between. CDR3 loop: CASSLGGRLNEQYF. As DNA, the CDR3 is TGTGCCAGCAGCCTCGGGGGACGTCTGAACGAGCAGTACTTC. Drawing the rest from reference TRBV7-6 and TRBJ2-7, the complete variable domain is GAGVSQSPRYKVTKRGQDVALRCDPISGHVSLYWYRQALGQGPEFLTYFNYEAQQDKSGLPNDRFSAERPEGSISTLTIQRTEQRDSAMYRCASSLGGRLNEQYFGPGTRLTVT.

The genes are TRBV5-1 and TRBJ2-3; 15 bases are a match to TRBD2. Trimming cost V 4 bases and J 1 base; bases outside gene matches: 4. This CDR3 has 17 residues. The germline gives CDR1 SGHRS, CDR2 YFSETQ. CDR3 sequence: CASSSGLAGGGTDTQYF. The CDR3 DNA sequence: TGCGCCAGCAGCAGCGGACTAGCGGGAGGGGGCACAGATACGCAGTATTTT.

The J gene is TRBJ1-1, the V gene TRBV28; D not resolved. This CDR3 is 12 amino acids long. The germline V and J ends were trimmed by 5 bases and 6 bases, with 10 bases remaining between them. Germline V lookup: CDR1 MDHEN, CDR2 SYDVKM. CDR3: CASSPFFAEAFF. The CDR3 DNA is TGTGCCAGCAGTCCTTTCTTCGCTGAAGCTTTCTTT. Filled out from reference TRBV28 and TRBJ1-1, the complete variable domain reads DVKVTQSSRYLVKRTGEKVFLECVQDMDHENMFWYRQDPGLGLRLIYFSYDVKMKEKGDIPEGYSVSREKKERFSLILESASTNQTSMYLCASSPFFAEAFFGQGTRLTVV.

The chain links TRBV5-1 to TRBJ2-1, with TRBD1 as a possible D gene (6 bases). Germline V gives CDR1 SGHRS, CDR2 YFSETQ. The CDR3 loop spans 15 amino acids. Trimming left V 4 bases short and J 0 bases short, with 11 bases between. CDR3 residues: CASSQDRYSYNEQFF. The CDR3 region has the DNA TGCGCCAGCAGCCAGGACAGATACTCCTACAATGAGCAGTTCTTC.

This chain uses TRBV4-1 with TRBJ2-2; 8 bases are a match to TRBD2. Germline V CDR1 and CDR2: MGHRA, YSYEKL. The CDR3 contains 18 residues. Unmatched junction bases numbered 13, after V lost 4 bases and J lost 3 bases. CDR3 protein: CASSPSGAGGSDTGELFF. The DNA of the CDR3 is TGCGCCAGCAGCCCCTCGGGCGCGGGGGGATCGGACACCGGGGAGCTGTTTTTT.